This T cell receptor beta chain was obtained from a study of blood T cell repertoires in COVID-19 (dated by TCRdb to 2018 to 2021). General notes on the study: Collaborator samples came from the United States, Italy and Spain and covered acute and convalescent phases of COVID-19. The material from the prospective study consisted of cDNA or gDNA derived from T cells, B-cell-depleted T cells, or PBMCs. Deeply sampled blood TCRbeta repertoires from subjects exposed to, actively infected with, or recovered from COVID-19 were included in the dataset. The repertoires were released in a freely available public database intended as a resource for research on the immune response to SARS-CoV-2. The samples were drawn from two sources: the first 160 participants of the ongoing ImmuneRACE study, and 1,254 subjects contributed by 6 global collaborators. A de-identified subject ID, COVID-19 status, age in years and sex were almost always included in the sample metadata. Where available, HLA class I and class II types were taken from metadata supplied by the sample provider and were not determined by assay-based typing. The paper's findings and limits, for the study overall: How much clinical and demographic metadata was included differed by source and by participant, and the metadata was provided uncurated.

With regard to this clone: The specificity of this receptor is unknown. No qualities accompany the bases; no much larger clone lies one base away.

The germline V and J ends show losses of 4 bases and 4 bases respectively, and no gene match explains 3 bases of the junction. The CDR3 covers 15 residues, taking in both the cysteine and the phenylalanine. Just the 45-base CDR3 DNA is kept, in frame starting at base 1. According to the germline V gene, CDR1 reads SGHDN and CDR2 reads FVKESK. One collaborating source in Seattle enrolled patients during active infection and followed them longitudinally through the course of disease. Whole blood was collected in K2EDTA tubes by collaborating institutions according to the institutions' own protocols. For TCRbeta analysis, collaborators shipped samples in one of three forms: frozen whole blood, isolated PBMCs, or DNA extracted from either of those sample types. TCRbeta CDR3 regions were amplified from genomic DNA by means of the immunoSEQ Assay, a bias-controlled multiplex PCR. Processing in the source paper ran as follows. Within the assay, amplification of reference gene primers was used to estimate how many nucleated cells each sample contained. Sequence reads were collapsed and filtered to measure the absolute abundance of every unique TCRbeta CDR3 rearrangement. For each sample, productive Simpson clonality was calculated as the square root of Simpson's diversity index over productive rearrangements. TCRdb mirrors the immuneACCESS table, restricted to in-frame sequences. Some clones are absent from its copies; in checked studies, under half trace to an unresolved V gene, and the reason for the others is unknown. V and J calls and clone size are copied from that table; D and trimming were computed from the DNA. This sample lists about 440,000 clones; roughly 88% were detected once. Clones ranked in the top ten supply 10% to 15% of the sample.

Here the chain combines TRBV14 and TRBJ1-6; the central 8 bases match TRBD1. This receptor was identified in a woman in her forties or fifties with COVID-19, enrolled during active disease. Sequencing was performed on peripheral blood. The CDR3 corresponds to CASSPGTGYNSPLHF. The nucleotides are TGTGCCAGCAGCCCCGGGACAGGATATAATTCACCCCTCCACTTT.